The 2 T cell receptor beta chains below come from one sample, sequenced in a study of cytomegalovirus exposure and HLA in healthy donors. Sequencing was performed with immunoSEQ multiplex PCR; in TCRdb, only in-frame clones are kept and a portion is missing. The sample lists 150,000 to 200,000 clones, approximately 89% occurring once. Sequencing was performed on PBMCs. All receptors come from a man between 18 and 29 years old in good health and CMV-seropositive.

This chain connects TRBV7-8 to TRBJ2-5; no clear D. The CDR3 consists of 15 residues. V was cut by 5 bases and J by 5 bases, with 18 bases left in between. Germline V lookup: CDR1 SGHVS, CDR2 FQNEAQ. CDR3 in amino acids: CASSHLISGEETQYF. CDR3 coding DNA: TGTGCCAGCAGCCACTTAATATCCGGTGAGGAGACCCAGTACTTC.

V is TRBV10-3 and J is TRBJ1-2, with no clear D. V was shortened by 0 bases and J by 8 bases, with 7 bases between the two germline ends. The CDR3 loop spans 12 amino acids. Germline V gene sequence: CDR1 ENHRY, CDR2 SYGVKD. CDR3: CAISESLSGYTF. The CDR3 region has the DNA TGTGCCATCAGTGAGTCGCTGAGCGGCTACACCTTC.